The subject of this entry is one T cell receptor (beta chain). Some clones are missing from TCRdb's copy, which holds only in-frame ones; the method was immunoSEQ multiplex PCR. The repertoire has about 75,000 clones, about 89% of them found once; the top ten carry over 4%. This specimen comes from a study of technical replicates of blood from several donors. Per the germline V gene, CDR1 is SGHAT and CDR2 is FQNNGV. V lost 4 bases and J lost 0, with 13 bases in between. The CDR3 extends over 15 amino acids. The source is a human donor in good health. Some clones in this sample may be carry-over from other donors' samples. The source material was PBMCs. The genes are TRBV11-2 and TRBJ2-7; D is possibly TRBD2 (5 bases). The CDR3 DNA follows: TGTGCCAGCAGCTCACTTCCGGGGTTCTCCTACGAGCAGTACTTC. Translated: CASSSLPGFSYEQYF.